This T cell receptor (beta chain) stems from a study of cytomegalovirus exposure and HLA in healthy donors. Study-level results: Earlier findings revealed that most TCR beta V segments proved productive either about 87% or about 30% of the time. Most TCR sequences showed up rarely, but some public TCRs showed up in many donors. Immune exposure was documented only through CMV serostatus. Sequencing probably produced one cluster of sequence variants that were highly shared.

Of note for this clone: The target antigen is unknown.

The PCR used 60 Vbeta and 13 Jbeta primers. Assay: immunoSEQ multiplex PCR; the TCRdb copy retains only in-frame clones and omits some. Among 190,000 or so clones listed, 75% to 90% were seen once. The specimen was PBMCs. The sequence derives from a boy under 18 in good health and CMV-seronegative.

The CDR3 region has the DNA TGTGCCAGCAGTCCTCTCATTCCGACAGGGCTACGGACTGAAGCTTTCTTT. Amino acids: CASSPLIPTGLRTEAFF. This chain links TRBV27 with TRBJ1-1, with 7 bases aligning to TRBD1. Losses at the gene ends were 5 bases for V and 5 bases for J; bases not matched to a gene: 17. CDR3 length: 17 amino acids. Germline CDR1 MNHEY, CDR2 SMNVEV (reference sequence).